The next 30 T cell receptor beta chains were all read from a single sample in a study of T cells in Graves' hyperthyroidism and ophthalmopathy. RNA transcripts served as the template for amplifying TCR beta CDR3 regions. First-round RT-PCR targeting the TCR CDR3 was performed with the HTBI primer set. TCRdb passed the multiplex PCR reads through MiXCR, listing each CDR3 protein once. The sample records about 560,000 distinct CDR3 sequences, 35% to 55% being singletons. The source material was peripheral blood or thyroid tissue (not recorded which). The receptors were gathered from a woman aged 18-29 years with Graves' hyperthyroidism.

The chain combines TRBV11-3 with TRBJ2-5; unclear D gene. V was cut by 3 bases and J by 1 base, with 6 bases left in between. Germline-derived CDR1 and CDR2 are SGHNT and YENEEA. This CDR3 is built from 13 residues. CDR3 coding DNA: TGTGCCAGCAGCTTGTGGGCCCAAGAGACCCAGTACTTC. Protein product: CASSLWAQETQYF.

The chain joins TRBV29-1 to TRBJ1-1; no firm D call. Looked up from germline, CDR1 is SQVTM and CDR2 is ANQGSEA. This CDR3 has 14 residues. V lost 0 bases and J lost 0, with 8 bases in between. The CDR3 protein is CSVEEVLLNTEAFF. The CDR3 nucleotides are TGCAGCGTTGAAGAGGTCCTCCTGAACACTGAAGCTTTCTTT.

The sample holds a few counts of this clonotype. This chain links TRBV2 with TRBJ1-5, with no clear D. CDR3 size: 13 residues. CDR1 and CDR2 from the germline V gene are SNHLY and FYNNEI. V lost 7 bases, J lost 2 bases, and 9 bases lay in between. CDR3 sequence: CASNRGGNQPQHF. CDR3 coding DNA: TGTGCCAGCAATCGGGGAGGCAATCAGCCCCAGCATTTT.

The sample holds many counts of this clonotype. This CDR3 is CATSDSDDTYEQYF. The CDR3 coding sequence is TGTGCCACCAGTGATTCGGACGATACCTACGAGCAGTACTTC. The genes are TRBV24-1 and TRBJ2-7; D remains unclear. The CDR3 loop spans 14 amino acids. V gave up 2 bases and J gave up 2 bases, with 9 bases separating them. Germline values: CDR1 KGHDR, CDR2 SFDVKD.

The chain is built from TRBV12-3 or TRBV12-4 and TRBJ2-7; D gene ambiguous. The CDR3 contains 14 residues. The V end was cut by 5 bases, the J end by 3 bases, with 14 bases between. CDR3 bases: TGTGCCAGCAGTGCCACCTTAGGGTTCTACGAGCAGTACTTC. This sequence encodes CASSATLGFYEQYF.

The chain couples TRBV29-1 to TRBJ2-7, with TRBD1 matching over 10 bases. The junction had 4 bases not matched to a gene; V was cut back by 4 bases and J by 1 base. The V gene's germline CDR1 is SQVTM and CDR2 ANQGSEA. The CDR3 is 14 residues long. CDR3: CSVAGQGSSYEQYF. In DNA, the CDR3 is TGCAGCGTTGCGGGACAGGGGAGTTCCTACGAGCAGTACTTC.

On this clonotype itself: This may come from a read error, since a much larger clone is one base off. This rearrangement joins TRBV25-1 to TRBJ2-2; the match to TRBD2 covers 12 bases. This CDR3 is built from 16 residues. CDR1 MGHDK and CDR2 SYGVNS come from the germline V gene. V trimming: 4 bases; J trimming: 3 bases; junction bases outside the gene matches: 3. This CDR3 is CASSARLAGDTGELFF. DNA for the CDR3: TGTGCCAGCAGTGCTAGACTAGCGGGAGACACCGGGGAGCTGTTTTTT.

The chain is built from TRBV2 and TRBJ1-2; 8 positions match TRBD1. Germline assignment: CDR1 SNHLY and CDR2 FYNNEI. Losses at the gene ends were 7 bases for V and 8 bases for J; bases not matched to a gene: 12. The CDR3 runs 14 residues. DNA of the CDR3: TGTGCCAGCAAAAGCCAGGGGGCTCTGAAGGGCTACACCTTC. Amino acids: CASKSQGALKGYTF.

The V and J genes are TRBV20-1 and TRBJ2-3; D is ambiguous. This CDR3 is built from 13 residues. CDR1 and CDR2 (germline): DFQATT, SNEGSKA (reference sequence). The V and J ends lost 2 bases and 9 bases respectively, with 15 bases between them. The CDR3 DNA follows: TGCAGTGCTAGACTGCCCTCGACGTCAACGCAGTATTTT. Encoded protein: CSARLPSTSTQYF.

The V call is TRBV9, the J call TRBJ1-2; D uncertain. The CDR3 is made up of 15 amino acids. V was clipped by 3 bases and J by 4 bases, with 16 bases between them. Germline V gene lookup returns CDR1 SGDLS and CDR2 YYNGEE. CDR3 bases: TGTGCCAGCAGCGCCCTGAATGAGGACTTCTATGGCTACACCTTC. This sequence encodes CASSALNEDFYGYTF.

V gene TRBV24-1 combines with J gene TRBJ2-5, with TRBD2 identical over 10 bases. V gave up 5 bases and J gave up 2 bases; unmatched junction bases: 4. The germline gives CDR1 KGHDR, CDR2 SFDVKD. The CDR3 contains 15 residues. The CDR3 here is CATSAVGLAQETQYF. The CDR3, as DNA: TGTGCCACCAGTGCCGTGGGACTAGCGCAAGAGACCCAGTACTTC.

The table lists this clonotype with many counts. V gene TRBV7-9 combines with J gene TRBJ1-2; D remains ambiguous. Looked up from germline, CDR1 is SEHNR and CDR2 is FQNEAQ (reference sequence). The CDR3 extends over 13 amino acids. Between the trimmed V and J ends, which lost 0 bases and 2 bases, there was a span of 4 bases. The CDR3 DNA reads TGTGCCAGCAGCTTAGCTCAGAACTATGGCTACACCTTC. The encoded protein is CASSLAQNYGYTF. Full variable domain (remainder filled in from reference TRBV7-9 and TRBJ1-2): DTGVSQNPRHKITKRGQNVTFRCDPISEHNRLYWYRQTLGQGPEFLTYFQNEAQLEKSRLLSDRFSAERPKGSFSTLEIQRTEQGDSAMYLCASSLAQNYGYTFGSGTRLTVV.

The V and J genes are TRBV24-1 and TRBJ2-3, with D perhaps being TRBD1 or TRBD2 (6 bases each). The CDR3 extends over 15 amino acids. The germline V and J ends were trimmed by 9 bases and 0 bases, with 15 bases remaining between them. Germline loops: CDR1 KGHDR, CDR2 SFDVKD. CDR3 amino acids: CATGVEGGSTDTQYF. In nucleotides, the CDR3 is TGTGCCACCGGAGTTGAAGGGGGGAGCACAGATACGCAGTATTTT.

CDR3 amino acids: CATSTGTDYGYTF. The CDR3 DNA reads as TGTGCCACCTCCACCGGGACAGACTATGGCTACACCTTC. V usage is TRBV10-3 and J usage is TRBJ1-2; 7 bases are shared with TRBD1. This CDR3 comprises 13 residues. V lost 10 bases and J lost 3; bases outside the gene matches: 8. Germline V lookup: CDR1 ENHRY, CDR2 SYGVKD.

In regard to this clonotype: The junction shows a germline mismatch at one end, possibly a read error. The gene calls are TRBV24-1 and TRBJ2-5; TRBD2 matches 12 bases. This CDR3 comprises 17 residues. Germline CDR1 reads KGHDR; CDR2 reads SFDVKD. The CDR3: CASSPRTSGKYQETQYF. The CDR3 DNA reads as TGTGCCAGCAGTCCGCGGACTAGCGGGAAATACCAAGAGACCCAGTACTTC.

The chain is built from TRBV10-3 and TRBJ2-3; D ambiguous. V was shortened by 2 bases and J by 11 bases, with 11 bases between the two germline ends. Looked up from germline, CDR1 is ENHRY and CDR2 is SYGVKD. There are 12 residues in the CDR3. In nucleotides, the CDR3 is TGTGCCATCAGTGAGACGCCGCCCAGGCAGTATTTT. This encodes CAISETPPRQYF.

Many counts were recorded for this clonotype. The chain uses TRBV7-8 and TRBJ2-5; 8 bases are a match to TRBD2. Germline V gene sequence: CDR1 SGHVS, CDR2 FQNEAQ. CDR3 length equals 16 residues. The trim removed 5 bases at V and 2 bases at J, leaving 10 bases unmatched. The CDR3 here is CASSPRVTSAQETQYF. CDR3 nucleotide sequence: TGTGCCAGCAGCCCCAGGGTGACTAGCGCTCAAGAGACCCAGTACTTC.

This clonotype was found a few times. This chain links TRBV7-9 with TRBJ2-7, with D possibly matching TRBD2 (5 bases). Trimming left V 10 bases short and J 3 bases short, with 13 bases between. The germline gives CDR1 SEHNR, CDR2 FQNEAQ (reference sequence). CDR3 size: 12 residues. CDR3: CATALGVYEQYF. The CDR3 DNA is TGTGCCACCGCCCTCGGGGTCTACGAGCAGTACTTC.

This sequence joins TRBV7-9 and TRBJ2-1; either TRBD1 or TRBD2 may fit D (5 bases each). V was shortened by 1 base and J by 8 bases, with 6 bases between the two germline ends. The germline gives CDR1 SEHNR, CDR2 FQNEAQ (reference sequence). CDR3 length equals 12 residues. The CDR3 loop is CASSLGDHEQFF. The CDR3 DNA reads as TGTGCCAGCAGCTTAGGGGACCATGAGCAGTTCTTC.

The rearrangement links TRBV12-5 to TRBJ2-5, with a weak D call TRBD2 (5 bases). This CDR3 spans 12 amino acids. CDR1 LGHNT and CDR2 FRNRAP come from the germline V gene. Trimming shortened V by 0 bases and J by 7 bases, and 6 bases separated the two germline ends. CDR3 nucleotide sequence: TGTGCTAGTGGTTTGGTCGAGGGGACCCAGTACTTC. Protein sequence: CASGLVEGTQYF.

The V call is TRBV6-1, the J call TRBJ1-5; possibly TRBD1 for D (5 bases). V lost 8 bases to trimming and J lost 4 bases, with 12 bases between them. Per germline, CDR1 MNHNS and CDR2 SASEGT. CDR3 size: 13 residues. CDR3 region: CASRVGGNQPQHF. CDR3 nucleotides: TGTGCCAGCCGTGTTGGGGGGAATCAGCCCCAGCATTTT.

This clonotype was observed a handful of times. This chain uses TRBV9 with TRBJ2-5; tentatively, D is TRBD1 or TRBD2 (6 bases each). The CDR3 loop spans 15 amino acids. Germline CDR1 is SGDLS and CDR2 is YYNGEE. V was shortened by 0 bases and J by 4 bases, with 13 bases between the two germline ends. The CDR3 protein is CASSVGGATPETQYF. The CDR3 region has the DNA TGTGCCAGCAGCGTAGGGGGGGCGACCCCAGAGACCCAGTACTTC.

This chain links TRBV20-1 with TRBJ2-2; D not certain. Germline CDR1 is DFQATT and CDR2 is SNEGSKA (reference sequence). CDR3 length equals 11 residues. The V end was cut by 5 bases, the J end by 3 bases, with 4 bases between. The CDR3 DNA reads TGCAGTGCTGGGGACACCGGGGAGCTGTTTTTT. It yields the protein CSAGDTGELFF.

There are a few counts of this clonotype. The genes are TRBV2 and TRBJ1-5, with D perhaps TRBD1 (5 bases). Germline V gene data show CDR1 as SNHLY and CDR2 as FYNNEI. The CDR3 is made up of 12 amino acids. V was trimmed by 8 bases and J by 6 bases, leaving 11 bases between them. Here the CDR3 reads CASREGRQPQHF. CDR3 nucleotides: TGTGCCAGCCGGGAGGGACGTCAGCCCCAGCATTTT.

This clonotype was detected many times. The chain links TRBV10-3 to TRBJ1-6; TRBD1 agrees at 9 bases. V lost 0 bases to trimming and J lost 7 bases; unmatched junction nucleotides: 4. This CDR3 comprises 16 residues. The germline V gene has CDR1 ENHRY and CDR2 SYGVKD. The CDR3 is CAISESTGQGNSPLHF. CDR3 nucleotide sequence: TGTGCCATCAGTGAGTCGACTGGACAGGGGAATTCACCCCTCCACTTT.

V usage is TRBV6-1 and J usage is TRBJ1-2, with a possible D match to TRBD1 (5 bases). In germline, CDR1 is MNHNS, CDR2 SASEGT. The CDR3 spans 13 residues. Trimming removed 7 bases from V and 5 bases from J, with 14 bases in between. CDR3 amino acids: CASTDSPTYGYTF. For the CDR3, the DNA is TGTGCCAGCACCGACAGTCCGACTTATGGCTACACCTTC.

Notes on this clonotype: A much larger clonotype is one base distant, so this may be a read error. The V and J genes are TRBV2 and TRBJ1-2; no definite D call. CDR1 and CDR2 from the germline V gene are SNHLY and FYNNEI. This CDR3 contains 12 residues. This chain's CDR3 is CASSSSNYGHTF. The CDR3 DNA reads TGTGCCAGCAGTTCAAGCAACTATGGCCACACCTTC.

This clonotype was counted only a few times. CDR3 coding DNA: TGTGCCAGCAGTGAGGACCTGTGGGATGGCTACACCTTC. Amino acids: CASSEDLWDGYTF. This sequence joins TRBV2 and TRBJ1-2; no definite D call. The V end was cut by 3 bases, the J end by 6 bases, with 11 bases between. CDR3 size: 13 residues. Germline values: CDR1 SNHLY, CDR2 FYNNEI.

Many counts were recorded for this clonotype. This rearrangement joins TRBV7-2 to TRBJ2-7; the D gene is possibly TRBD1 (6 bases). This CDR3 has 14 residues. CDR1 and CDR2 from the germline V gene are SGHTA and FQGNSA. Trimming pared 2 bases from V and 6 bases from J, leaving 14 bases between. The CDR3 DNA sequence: TGTGCCAGCAGCTTATTGCCCAGGGGCTCCGAGCAGTACTTC. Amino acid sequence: CASSLLPRGSEQYF.

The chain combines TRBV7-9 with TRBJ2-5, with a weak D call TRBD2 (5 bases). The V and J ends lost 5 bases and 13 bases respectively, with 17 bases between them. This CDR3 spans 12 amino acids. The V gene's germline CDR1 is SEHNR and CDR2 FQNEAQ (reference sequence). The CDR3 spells CASSPPEGPLYF. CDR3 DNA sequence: TGTGCCAGCAGCCCCCCCGAGGGTCCACTGTACTTC. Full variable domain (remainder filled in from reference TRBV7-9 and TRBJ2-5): DTGVSQNPRHKITKRGQNVTFRCDPISEHNRLYWYRQTLGQGPEFLTYFQNEAQLEKSRLLSDRFSAERPKGSFSTLEIQRTEQGDSAMYLCASSPPEGPLYFGPGTRLLVL.